The clone carrying this TCR beta chain appeared a few times. Researchers reported that TCR beta cDNA libraries carried unique molecular identifiers. TCRdb passed the PCR reads through MiXCR, listing each CDR3 protein once. Of approximately 630,000 distinct CDR3 sequences in the sample, around 60% were seen once. The sample belongs to a study of post-analysis software for immune sequencing data. This clonotype was obtained from a girl aged 2 to 10 with multiple sclerosis. The specimen was blood.

CDR3: CSARVMNTEAFF. DNA of the CDR3: TGCAGTGCTAGAGTTATGAACACTGAAGCTTTCTTT. The genes are TRBV20-1 and TRBJ1-1, with D unclear. The V gene lost 1 base and the J gene lost 0 bases, with 3 bases spanning the gap. The CDR3 extends over 12 amino acids. The germline gives CDR1 DFQATT, CDR2 SNEGSKA (reference sequence).